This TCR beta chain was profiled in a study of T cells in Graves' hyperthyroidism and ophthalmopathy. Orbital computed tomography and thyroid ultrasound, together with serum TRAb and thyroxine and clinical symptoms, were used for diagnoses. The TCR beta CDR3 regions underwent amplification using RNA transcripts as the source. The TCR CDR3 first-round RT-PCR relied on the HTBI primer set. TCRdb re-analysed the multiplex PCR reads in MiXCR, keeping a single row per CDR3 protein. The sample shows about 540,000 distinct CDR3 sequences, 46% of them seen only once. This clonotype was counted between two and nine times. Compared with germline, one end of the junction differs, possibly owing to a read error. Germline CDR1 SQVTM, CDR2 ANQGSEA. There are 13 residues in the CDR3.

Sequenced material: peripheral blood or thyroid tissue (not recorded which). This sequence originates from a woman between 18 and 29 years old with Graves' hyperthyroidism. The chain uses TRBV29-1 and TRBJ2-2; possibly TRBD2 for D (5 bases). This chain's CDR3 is CNVVTSLSGELFF. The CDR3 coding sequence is TGCAACGTTGTAACTAGTCTCTCCGGGGAGCTGTTTTTT.